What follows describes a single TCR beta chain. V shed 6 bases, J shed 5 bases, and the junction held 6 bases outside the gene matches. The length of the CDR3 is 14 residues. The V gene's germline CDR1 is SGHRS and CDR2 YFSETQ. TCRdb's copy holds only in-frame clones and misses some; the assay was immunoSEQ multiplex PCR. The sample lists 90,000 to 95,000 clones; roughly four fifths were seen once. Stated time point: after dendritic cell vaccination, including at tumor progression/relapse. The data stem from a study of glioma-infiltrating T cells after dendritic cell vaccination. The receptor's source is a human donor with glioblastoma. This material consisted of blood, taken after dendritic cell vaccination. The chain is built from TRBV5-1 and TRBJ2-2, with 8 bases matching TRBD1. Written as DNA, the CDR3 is TGCGCCAGCACCGTAAACAGGGGGACCGGGGAGCTGTTTTTT. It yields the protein CASTVNRGTGELFF.